These 13 T cell receptor beta chains came from one sample sequenced in a study of blood T cell repertoires in COVID-19. Sequenced by immunoSEQ multiplex PCR; TCRdb stores in-frame clones only, minus some. The sample consists of roughly 68,000 clones, roughly 91% of them appearing once. Sequencing used peripheral blood. The receptors derive from a man aged 45-60 years with active COVID-19.

The chain links TRBV4-1 to TRBJ1-2; TRBD1 might be the D (6 bases). This CDR3 is built from 16 residues. From germline, CDR1 is MGHRA and CDR2 YSYEKL. Trimming stripped 1 base from V and 7 bases from J, with 19 bases between. CDR3 nucleotide sequence: TGCGCCAGCAGCCAAGGGACAGCCCTCCTCCCACGTGGCTACACCTTC. Its translation: CASSQGTALLPRGYTF.

The V call is TRBV4-2, the J call TRBJ2-4; tentative D call: TRBD2 (7 bases). The V gene lost 0 bases and the J gene lost 5 bases, with 14 bases spanning the gap. The CDR3 sequence is 16 residues long. Germline-derived CDR1 and CDR2 are LGHNA and YNFKEQ. CDR3 loop: CASSQERGGWQNIQYF. CDR3 nucleotide sequence: TGTGCCAGCAGCCAAGAAAGGGGGGGGTGGCAAAACATTCAGTACTTC.

The rearrangement uses TRBV4-2 and TRBJ2-5; 8 bases are a match to TRBD2. This CDR3 spans 15 amino acids. Germline trimming cut 4 bases from V and 3 bases from J; bases unmatched to any gene: 7. The germline gives CDR1 LGHNA, CDR2 YNFKEQ. CDR3 amino acids: CASSPTSVNKETQYF. The CDR3 nucleotides are TGTGCCAGCAGCCCGACTAGCGTGAATAAAGAGACCCAGTACTTC.

A remark on this clone: Other DNA sequences within the sample encode an identical CDR3. The chain employs TRBV6-5 and TRBJ1-1, with D possibly being TRBD1 (6 bases). CDR1 is MNHEY, CDR2 SVGAGI, per germline. The CDR3 length is 14 residues. V was pared by 6 bases and J by 0 bases, with 11 bases between. The CDR3 protein is CASRKQGMNTEAFF. As DNA, the CDR3 is TGTGCCAGCAGGAAACAGGGCATGAACACTGAAGCTTTCTTT.

In its sample, this clone was seen once. The chain recombines TRBV9 with TRBJ2-2, with D possibly being TRBD2 (6 bases). Looked up from germline, CDR1 is SGDLS and CDR2 is YYNGEE. Between the trimmed V and J ends, which lost 2 bases and 2 bases, there was a span of 13 bases. This CDR3 spans 16 amino acids. CDR3 amino acids: CASSVLQRANTGELFF. The CDR3 DNA is TGTGCCAGCAGCGTTCTCCAGCGGGCCAACACCGGGGAGCTGTTTTTT.

The V gene is TRBV27, the J gene TRBJ2-2; 8 bases match TRBD1. Germline lookup yields CDR1 MNHEY and CDR2 SMNVEV (reference sequence). CDR3 length: 16 residues. The J segment lost 2 bases and the V segment lost 3 bases, leaving 5 bases of the junction unmatched. The CDR3 spells CASSFWQGANTGELFF. The CDR3, as DNA: TGTGCCAGCAGTTTTTGGCAGGGGGCTAACACCGGGGAGCTGTTTTTT.

This chain links TRBV30 with TRBJ1-1, with 9 nucleotides matching TRBD1. This CDR3 contains 16 residues. The V and J ends lost 3 bases and 0 bases, in that order; junction bases with no gene match: 8. Germline CDR1 reads GTSNPN; CDR2 reads SVGIG (reference sequence). In nucleotides, the CDR3 is TGTGCCTGGAGGAGGGGGACAGGGTACATGAACACTGAAGCTTTCTTT. As protein: CAWRRGTGYMNTEAFF.

The chain is built from TRBV11-2 and TRBJ2-7, with D possibly TRBD1 on 5 matching bases. Trimming pared 1 base from V and 3 bases from J, leaving 13 bases between. The germline CDR1 and CDR2 sequences are SGHAT and FQNNGV. The CDR3 runs 15 residues. Here the CDR3 DNA reads TGTGCCAGCAGCTTAGGGGTAGGGGTATACTACGAGCAGTACTTC. Translating gives CASSLGVGVYYEQYF. Based on the CDR3 plus reference TRBV11-2 and TRBJ2-7, the full variable domain is EAGVAQSPRYKIIEKRQSVAFWCNPISGHATLYWYQQILGQGPKLLIQFQNNGVVDDSQLPKDRFSAERLKGVDSTLKIQPAKLEDSAVYLCASSLGVGVYYEQYFGPGTRLTVT.

The CDR3, as DNA: TGTGCCAGCAGCCGATCACTAGCGGGGGGCGAAGAGACCCAGTACTTC. Translation: CASSRSLAGGEETQYF. V and J are TRBV7-6 and TRBJ2-5; 12 bases align to TRBD2. This CDR3 has 16 amino acids. Germline CDR1 is SGHVS and CDR2 is FNYEAQ. V lost 5 bases and J lost 3; bases outside the gene matches: 7.

The chain joins TRBV3-1 (or the pseudogene TRBV3-2) to TRBJ1-1; D remains unclear. Germline lookup yields CDR1 LGHDT and CDR2 YNNKEL (reference sequence). V gave up 0 bases and J gave up 1 base, with 9 bases separating them. There are 15 residues in the CDR3. The CDR3 DNA reads TGTGCCAGCAGCCAAGATTTTGAGGAGAACACTGAAGCTTTCTTT. Its protein product is CASSQDFEENTEAFF.

This clone was detected a few times. The chain is built from TRBV5-1 and TRBJ2-7; D may be TRBD2 (5 bases). CDR1 is SGHRS and CDR2 is YFSETQ in the germline V gene. This CDR3 spans 14 amino acids. Trimming shortened V by 1 base and J by 2 bases, and 10 bases separated the two germline ends. DNA for the CDR3: TGCGCCAGCAGCTTGAACGGGGTCCCCTACGAGCAGTACTTC. Translating it yields CASSLNGVPYEQYF.

The chain carries TRBV6-5 and TRBJ1-2, with a tentative D call TRBD1 (6 bases). Germline V lookup: CDR1 MNHEY, CDR2 SVGAGI. The V and J ends lost 0 bases and 3 bases respectively, with 8 bases between them. The CDR3 extends over 14 amino acids. CDR3 amino acids: CASSYSNRDYGYTF. The CDR3 region has the DNA TGTGCCAGCAGTTACTCGAACAGGGACTATGGCTACACCTTC.

The V and J genes are TRBV7-2 and TRBJ2-1; the match to TRBD2 covers 13 bases. Germline V gives CDR1 SGHTA, CDR2 FQGNSA. V was clipped by 5 bases and J by 10 bases; unmatched bases: 8. This CDR3 spans 15 amino acids. In nucleotides, the CDR3 is TGTGCCAGCAGCCTCGGGACTAGCGGGGTCGGGGAGCAGTTCTTC. It specifies CASSLGTSGVGEQFF.